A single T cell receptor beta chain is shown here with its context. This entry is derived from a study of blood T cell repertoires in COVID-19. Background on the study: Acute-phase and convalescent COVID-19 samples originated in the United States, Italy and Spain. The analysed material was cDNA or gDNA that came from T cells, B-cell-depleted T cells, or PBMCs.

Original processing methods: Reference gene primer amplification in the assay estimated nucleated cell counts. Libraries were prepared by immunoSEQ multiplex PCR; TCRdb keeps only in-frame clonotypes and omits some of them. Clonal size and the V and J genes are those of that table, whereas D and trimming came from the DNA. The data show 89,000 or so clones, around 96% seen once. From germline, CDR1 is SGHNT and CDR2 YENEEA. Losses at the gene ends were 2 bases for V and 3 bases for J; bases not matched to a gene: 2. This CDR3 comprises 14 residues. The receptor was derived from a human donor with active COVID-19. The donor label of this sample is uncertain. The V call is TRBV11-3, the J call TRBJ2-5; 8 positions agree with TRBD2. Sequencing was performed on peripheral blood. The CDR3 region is CASSLTSGKETQYF. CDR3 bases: TGTGCCAGCAGCTTAACTAGCGGAAAAGAGACCCAGTACTTC.